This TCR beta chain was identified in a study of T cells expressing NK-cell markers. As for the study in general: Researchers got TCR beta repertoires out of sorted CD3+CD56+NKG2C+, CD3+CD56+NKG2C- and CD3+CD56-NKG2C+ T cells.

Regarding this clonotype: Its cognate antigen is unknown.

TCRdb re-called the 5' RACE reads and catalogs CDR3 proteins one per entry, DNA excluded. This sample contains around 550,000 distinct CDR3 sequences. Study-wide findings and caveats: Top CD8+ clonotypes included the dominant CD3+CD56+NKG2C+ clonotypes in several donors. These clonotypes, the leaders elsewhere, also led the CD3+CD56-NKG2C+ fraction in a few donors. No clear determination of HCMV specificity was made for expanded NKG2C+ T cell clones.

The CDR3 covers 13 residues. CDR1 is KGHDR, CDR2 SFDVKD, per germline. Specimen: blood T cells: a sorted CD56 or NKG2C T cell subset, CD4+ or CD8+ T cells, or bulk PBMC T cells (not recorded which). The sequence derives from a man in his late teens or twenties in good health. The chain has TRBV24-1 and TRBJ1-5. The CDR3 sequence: CATSGYGDQPQHF.